Below, 4 T cell receptor beta chains from the same sample are listed, as sequenced in a study of blood T cell repertoires in COVID-19. Here immunoSEQ multiplex PCR was the method, and the copy in TCRdb shows in-frame clones only, minus some. The table lists over 150,000 clones, more than 85% of them singletons. Sequenced material: peripheral blood. These TCRs come from a man in his thirties or forties with acute or convalescent COVID-19.

This clone was detected only a few times. The J gene is TRBJ1-2, the V gene TRBV29-1; a weak D match, TRBD1 (5 bases). V lost 4 bases and J 1 base, leaving 10 bases between the germline ends. This CDR3 comprises 13 residues. Germline V gene data show CDR1 as SQVTM and CDR2 as ANQGSEA. CDR3 sequence: CSVATAINYGYTF. CDR3 DNA: TGCAGCGTTGCGACAGCTATTAACTATGGCTACACCTTC.

V is TRBV5-8 and J is TRBJ2-1; D is uncertain. Germline CDR1 is SGHTS and CDR2 is YDEGEE. This CDR3 is built from 13 residues. Trimming shortened V by 3 bases and J by 5 bases, and 9 bases separated the two germline ends. This CDR3 reads CASSSYNDNEQFF. CDR3 nucleotide sequence: TGTGCCAGCAGCTCGTACAACGACAATGAGCAGTTCTTC.

This clone was recorded a few times. The CDR3: CASSESPGQGYEQYF. The CDR3 coding sequence is TGTGCCAGCAGTGAGTCGCCCGGACAGGGGTACGAGCAGTACTTC. The V gene is TRBV6-4, the J gene TRBJ2-7; 9 nucleotides line up with TRBD1. The trim removed 3 bases at V and 4 bases at J, leaving 7 bases unmatched. Germline V CDR1 and CDR2: MRHNA, SNTAGT. The CDR3 covers 15 residues.

This chain uses TRBV6-2 or TRBV6-3 with TRBJ2-1, with unresolved D. CDR1 and CDR2 from the germline V gene are MNHEY and SVGEGT. Trimming took 0 bases from V and 3 from J, leaving 6 bases between them. This CDR3 has 14 amino acids. Written as DNA, the CDR3 is TGTGCCAGCAGTTACTCTCCCGGCTACAATGAGCAGTTCTTC. Protein product: CASSYSPGYNEQFF.